The 7 T cell receptor beta chains below all came from one sample that was sequenced in a study of blood T cells in healthy people across ages. Alongside a J-beta primer mix, a sample-barcoded 5' primer served in a second PCR lasting about 7 to 12 cycles. TCRdb passed the 5' RACE reads through MiXCR, listing each CDR3 protein once. The sample gives around 990,000 distinct CDR3 sequences, under 40% of which show up once; around 12% is in the top ten. The material sequenced was blood. These receptor sequences come from a man younger than 30 in good health.

The sample holds a few counts of this clonotype. The chain has TRBV3-1 and TRBJ2-4; D is perhaps TRBD1 (5 bases). The tail of the sequence fits TRBJ2-7 better, so the J call may be wrong. Germline V gives CDR1 LGHDT, CDR2 YNNKEL (reference sequence). The CDR3 has 15 amino acids. The CDR3 spells CASSPPRVSIDEQYF. The CDR3 DNA is TGTGCCAGCAGCCCACCCAGGGTCAGTATCGACGAGCAGTACTTC.

This clonotype was detected a few times. The chain links TRBV11-2 to TRBJ1-1, with 7 bases matching TRBD1. The CDR3 is made up of 13 amino acids. CDR1 and CDR2 (germline): SGHAT, FQNNGV. Trimming cost V 1 base and J 7 bases; bases outside gene matches: 3. CDR3 sequence (DNA): TGTGCCAGCAGCTTAGGTCAGGGGGGTGAAGCTTTCTTT. This sequence encodes CASSLGQGGEAFF.

The chain has TRBV29-1 and TRBJ2-2, with a weak D call TRBD1 (5 bases). The V gene's germline CDR1 is SQVTM and CDR2 ANQGSEA. This CDR3 comprises 13 residues. V was pared by 5 bases and J by 6 bases, with 13 bases between. The CDR3 DNA follows: TGCAGCGTTCAGCAGGGTCAGGCCGGGGAGCTGTTTTTT. Translation gives CSVQQGQAGELFF.

The V and J genes are TRBV7-9 and TRBJ2-3; 10 nucleotides agree with TRBD2. CDR1 SEHNR and CDR2 FQNEAQ come from the germline V gene (reference sequence). The V segment lost 4 bases and the J segment 3 bases; nucleotides outside the gene matches: 4. The CDR3 has 15 amino acids. Here the CDR3 reads CASSSLAGPTDTQYF. Here the CDR3 DNA reads TGTGCCAGCAGCTCACTAGCGGGGCCTACAGATACGCAGTATTTT.

This clonotype was counted between two and nine times. This chain links TRBV7-3 with TRBJ1-1; no firm D call. The V end was cut by 2 bases, the J end by 4 bases, with 14 bases between. This CDR3 spans 15 amino acids. The V gene's germline CDR1 is SGHTA and CDR2 FQGTGA. The CDR3 DNA is TGTGCCAGCAGCTTACCTCAAGCGGCCGGCACTGAAGCTTTCTTT. Its translation: CASSLPQAAGTEAFF.

CDR3 loop: CASSRPRAGGNYGYTF. The CDR3 DNA follows: TGTGCCAGCAGCCGCCCCCGGGCAGGGGGGAACTATGGCTACACCTTC. The chain joins TRBV7-8 to TRBJ1-2; 7 bases are a match to TRBD1. CDR3 length equals 16 residues. V gave up 5 bases and J gave up 2 bases; unmatched junction bases: 11. Per germline, CDR1 SGHVS and CDR2 FQNEAQ.

Comment on this clonotype: At one end, the junction sequence differs from germline, possibly due to a read error. The V call is TRBV2, the J call TRBJ2-3; D is tentatively TRBD1 or TRBD2 (7 bases each). Germline V gene data show CDR1 as SNHLY and CDR2 as FYNNEI. CDR3 length: 14 amino acids. CDR3 protein: CAGRGGPSTDTQYF. DNA for the CDR3: TGTGCCGGCAGGGGGGGGCCTTCCACAGATACGCAGTATTTT.